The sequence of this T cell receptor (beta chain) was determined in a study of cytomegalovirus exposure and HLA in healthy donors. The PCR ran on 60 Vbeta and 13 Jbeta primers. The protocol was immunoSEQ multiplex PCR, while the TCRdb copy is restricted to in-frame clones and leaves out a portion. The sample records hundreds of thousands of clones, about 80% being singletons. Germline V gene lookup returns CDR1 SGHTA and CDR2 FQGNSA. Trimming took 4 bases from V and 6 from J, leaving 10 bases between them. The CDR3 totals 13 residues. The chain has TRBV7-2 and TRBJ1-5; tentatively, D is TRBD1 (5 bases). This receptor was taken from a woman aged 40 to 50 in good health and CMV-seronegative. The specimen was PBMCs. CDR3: CASSSQRGQPQHF. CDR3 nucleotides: TGTGCCAGCAGCTCACAAAGGGGTCAGCCCCAGCATTTT. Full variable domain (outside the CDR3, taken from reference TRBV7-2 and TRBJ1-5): GAGVSQSPSNKVTEKGKDVELRCDPISGHTALYWYRQSLGQGLEFLIYFQGNSAPDKSGLPSDRFSAERTGGSVSTLTIQRTQQEDSAVYLCASSSQRGQPQHFGDGTRLSIL.